One sample yielded the 16 T cell receptor beta chains listed below, sequenced in a study of Tregs in tolerant kidney transplant recipients (dated by TCRdb to about 2019). The time point label, as the study defines it: blood sample drawn before combined kidney and bone marrow transplant. Library preparation employed the immunoSEQ multiplex PCR assay. TCRdb retrieved this table from immuneACCESS and kept in-frame rearrangements only. Not all clones are present; in checked studies, unresolved V genes account for under half, and no reason is known for the remainder. This sample's table contains tens of thousands of clones. The top ten hold under 0.9% of the sample. This specimen consisted of CD4+ T cells from blood, obtained before the transplant. Receptors originate from a human donor who received a combined kidney and bone marrow transplant.

Details on this clone: Read data end 3 residues before the CDR3 end; the end is taken from the germline J gene. The chain carries TRBV18 and TRBJ2-3, with D perhaps matching TRBD1 (6 bases). Germline assignment: CDR1 KGHSH and CDR2 LQKENI. Trimming left V 3 bases short and J 6 bases short, with 16 bases between. There are 15 residues in the CDR3. CDR3 DNA, as far as it was read: TGTGCCAGCTCACCTCAAGGGGGTACTGGCGATACG. It translates to CASSPQGGTGDT. The full CDR3 protein is CASSPQGGTGDTQYF.

As for this clone: The read finishes 3 residues shy of the CDR3 end, and the germline J gene is used to complete it. The chain recombines TRBV7-2 with TRBJ2-5; 7 bases match TRBD2. Germline loops: CDR1 SGHTA, CDR2 FQGNSA. Losses at the gene ends were 1 base for V and 3 bases for J; bases not matched to a gene: 5. This CDR3 contains 15 residues. CDR3 DNA, as far as it was read: TGTGCCAGCAGCTTAGTCGGTCTAGCGGAAGAGACC. Translation gives CASSLVGLAEET. In full, the CDR3 is CASSLVGLAEETQYF.

About this clone itself: The read ends 3 residues before the CDR3 terminus; that terminus is restored from the germline J gene. This chain connects TRBV5-1 to TRBJ1-2, with 8 bases aligning to TRBD1. Germline CDR1 and CDR2: SGHRS and YFSETQ. This CDR3 has 19 amino acids. Trimming removed 0 bases from V and 3 bases from J; junction bases left unmatched: 16. The CDR3 sequence is CASSLAGQGGRRRDYGYTF. The sequenced CDR3 bases are TGCGCCAGCAGCTTGGCCGGACAGGGAGGTCGACGGAGAGACTATGGC.

The CDR3 reads CSARGAVGNTEAFF. The sequenced CDR3 bases are TGCAGTGCTAGAGGGGCAGTGGGGAACACTGAA. The J gene is TRBJ1-1, the V gene TRBV20-1; D not certain. The CDR3 extends 3 residues past the end of the read, so its final part is completed from the germline J gene. The V end was cut by 1 base, the J end by 1 base, with 10 bases between. This CDR3 is 14 amino acids long. Germline CDR1 is DFQATT and CDR2 is SNEGSKA (reference sequence).

A note on this clone: The read ends 3 residues early relative to the CDR3; the germline J gene fills the gap. This chain joins TRBV11-2 and TRBJ2-7; 8 bases agree with TRBD1. The germline gives CDR1 SGHAT, CDR2 FQNNGV. V lost 6 bases and J lost 2; bases outside the gene matches: 9. The CDR3 runs 15 residues. This chain's CDR3 is CASSHAGTGPYEQYF. Partial CDR3 DNA: TGTGCCAGCAGTCACGCCGGGACAGGTCCCTACGAG.

As concerns this clone: The sequenced fragment ends 3 residues before the CDR3 boundary, so the rest is inferred from the germline J gene. This chain joins TRBV19 and TRBJ1-2; 8 bases are shared with TRBD1. Germline V gene sequence: CDR1 LNHDA, CDR2 SQIVND (reference sequence). The CDR3 has 13 amino acids. The DNA read from the CDR3 is TGTGCCAGTAGTATAGATCCAGGGGGCGGC. Protein: CASSIDPGGG. The CDR3 as a whole reads CASSIDPGGGYTF. Drawing the rest from reference TRBV19 and TRBJ1-2, the complete variable domain is DGGITQSPKYLFRKEGQNVTLSCEQNLNHDAMYWYRQDPGQGLRLIYYSQIVNDFQKGDIAEGYSVSREKKESFPLTVTSAQKNPTAFYLCASSIDPGGGYTFGSGTRLTVV.

Concerning this clone itself: The read terminates 3 residues ahead of where the CDR3 ends, so the germline J gene completes it. The chain carries TRBV7-8 and TRBJ2-3; 10 positions agree with TRBD2. The V segment lost 4 bases and the J segment 1 base; nucleotides outside the gene matches: 8. The germline gives CDR1 SGHVS, CDR2 FQNEAQ. The CDR3 totals 17 residues. The CDR3 here is CASSSRALAGGTDTQYF. CDR3 bases read: TGTGCCAGCAGCTCACGTGCGCTAGCGGGGGGCACAGATACG.

Note on this clone: The read comes to an end 3 residues before the CDR3 does, leaving the germline J gene to fill in the end. J is TRBJ2-5 and V is TRBV2; TRBD2 is a possible D gene (5 bases). The CDR3 runs 15 residues. V shed 6 bases and J shed 5 bases, with 19 bases lying between them. Germline-derived CDR1 and CDR2 are SNHLY and FYNNEI. CDR3 bases read: TGTGCCAGCAGGGTTCGTTCGAGGGTGGAGGAGACC. Translated, it gives CASRVRSRVEET. The full-length CDR3 reads as CASRVRSRVEETQYF. The entire variable domain, with the rest obtained from reference TRBV2 and TRBJ2-5, is as follows: EPEVTQTPSHQVTQMGQEVILRCVPISNHLYFYWYRQILGQKVEFLVSFYNNEISEKSEIFDDQFSVERPDGSNFTLKIRSTKLEDSAMYFCASRVRSRVEETQYFGPGTRLLVL.

The DNA read from the CDR3 is TGCGCCAGCAGCCAGACTAGCGGGGGGTCAAACATT. Protein: CASSQTSGGSNI. The complete CDR3 reads CASSQTSGGSNIQYF. This chain joins TRBV5-1 and TRBJ2-4; 13 bases agree with TRBD2. The read ends 3 residues shy of where the CDR3 ends; the end is completed using the germline J gene. Germline CDR1 and CDR2: SGHRS and YFSETQ. Trimming cost V 4 bases and J 6 bases; bases outside gene matches: 4. CDR3 length equals 15 residues.

On this clone: The read ends 3 residues shy of where the CDR3 ends; the end is completed using the germline J gene. The chain is built from TRBV2 and TRBJ1-2, with TRBD1 matching over 8 bases. Germline CDR1 SNHLY, CDR2 FYNNEI. The length of the CDR3 is 14 residues. CDR3: CASRDRTGQVGYTF. The sequenced CDR3 bases are TGTGCCAGCAGGGACCGGACAGGGCAGGTGGGC.

Concerning this clone: The sequenced fragment ends 3 residues before the CDR3 boundary, so the rest is inferred from the germline J gene. The J gene is TRBJ1-3, the V gene TRBV5-1, with D maybe TRBD1 (6 bases). The CDR3 length is 16 residues. CDR1 is SGHRS and CDR2 is YFSETQ in the germline V gene. V was shortened by 5 bases and J by 0 bases, with 15 bases between the two germline ends. The part of the CDR3 DNA that was read is TGCGCCAGCAGGGAATCGGACAGCAACTCTGGAAACACC. It translates to CASRESDSNSGNT. The entire CDR3 sequence reads CASRESDSNSGNTIYF.

With regard to this clone: A junction boundary mismatches the germline segment, possibly from a read error. With the read ending 3 residues before the CDR3 end, the germline J gene is used to fill in that end. The chain carries TRBV5-1 and TRBJ1-5; maybe TRBD1 (5 bases). The CDR3 spans 14 residues. Germline V CDR1 and CDR2: SGHRS, YFSETQ. CDR3 bases read: TGCGCCAACAGCGCGCAGGGAGGGAATCAGCCC. It translates to CANSAQGGNQP. The full-length CDR3 reads as CANSAQGGNQPQHF.

Worth noting for this clone: Read data end 3 residues before the CDR3 end; the end is taken from the germline J gene. J is TRBJ2-5 and V is TRBV5-1, with 8 bases aligning to TRBD1. V dropped 4 bases and J dropped 1; count of bases not matched to a gene: 3. The CDR3 totals 14 residues. Germline V gene data show CDR1 as SGHRS and CDR2 as YFSETQ. The sequenced part of the CDR3 DNA is TGCGCCAGCAGCCCAGGGACAGGCCAAGAGACC. It yields the protein CASSPGTGQET. The entire CDR3 protein is CASSPGTGQETQYF.

A word on this clone: The CDR3 goes on 3 residues after the read ends, and that part is filled in from the germline J gene. The V gene is TRBV19, the J gene TRBJ2-5; D may be TRBD2 (6 bases). V was cut by 6 bases and J by 2 bases, with 13 bases left in between. The CDR3 totals 14 residues. Germline CDR1 LNHDA, CDR2 SQIVND (reference sequence). The CDR3 protein is CASSNGGIQETQYF. CDR3 bases read: TGTGCCAGTAGCAATGGGGGGATACAAGAGACC. The variable domain in full, with the rest retrieved from reference TRBV19 and TRBJ2-5, is DGGITQSPKYLFRKEGQNVTLSCEQNLNHDAMYWYRQDPGQGLRLIYYSQIVNDFQKGDIAEGYSVSREKKESFPLTVTSAQKNPTAFYLCASSNGGIQETQYFGPGTRLLVL.

As concerns this clone: The read halts 3 residues ahead of the CDR3 end, with the missing end drawn from the germline J gene. The chain couples TRBV6-7 to TRBJ2-3, with 7 bases fitting TRBD1. TRBV6-7 is known as an ORF, though its function is uncertain. J gave up 5 bases and V 7 bases, and 18 bases lay outside the gene matches. CDR3 size: 17 residues. The sequenced CDR3 bases are TGTGCCAGCAATCTCCCCACGTATAGGGGGCGAAGAGATACG. Residues: CASNLPTYRGRRDT. In full, the CDR3 reads CASNLPTYRGRRDTQYF.

Notes on this clone: The CDR3 is cut off 3 residues early in the read; its end comes from the germline J gene. This chain joins TRBV2 and TRBJ2-1, with TRBD1 identical over 7 bases. The V gene's germline CDR1 is SNHLY and CDR2 FYNNEI. The J segment lost 8 bases and the V segment lost 3 bases, leaving 4 bases of the junction unmatched. The CDR3 sequence is 13 residues long. CDR3 in amino acids: CASSETGPDEQFF. CDR3 bases read: TGTGCCAGCAGTGAGACAGGGCCGGATGAG.